The 8 T cell receptor beta chains given below trace back to one sample, sequenced in a study of shared clonotypes between healthy human individuals. Clones were read by immunoSEQ multiplex PCR, and TCRdb kept only the in-frame ones, dropping some. Of 650,000 to 800,000 clones in the sample, under 95% were seen once. Only CD45RO-negative cells positively selected for CCR7 counted as naive CD8 cells, so terminally differentiated effector memory CD45RA+ cells were excluded. The source material was naive CD8+ T cells sorted from blood. Source of these receptors: a man younger than 40 in good health.

The CDR3 DNA follows: TGTGCCAGCAGCTTGGCAGCGGGAGGCCCCTACGAGCAGTACTTC. Protein: CASSLAAGGPYEQYF. This chain links TRBV5-6 with TRBJ2-7, with 9 positions matching TRBD2. Germline CDR1 and CDR2: SGHDT and YYEEEE. The V segment lost 0 bases and the J segment 2 bases; nucleotides outside the gene matches: 3. The CDR3 length is 15 residues.

The genes are TRBV9 and TRBJ1-3; D remains ambiguous. The CDR3 sequence is 14 residues long. V lost 0 bases, J lost 0 bases, and 4 bases lay in between. Germline CDR1 SGDLS, CDR2 YYNGEE. The CDR3 reads CASSVADSGNTIYF. The CDR3 region has the DNA TGTGCCAGCAGCGTAGCAGACTCTGGAAACACCATATATTTT.

Of note for this clone: Other nucleotide sequences from this sample produce the same CDR3. The rearrangement uses TRBV27 and TRBJ2-2; tentative D call: TRBD1 (5 bases). Germline V gene sequence: CDR1 MNHEY, CDR2 SMNVEV (reference sequence). The CDR3 loop spans 14 amino acids. Trimming took 2 bases from V and 6 from J, leaving 10 bases between them. The CDR3 region is CASSLRQGAGELFF. Here the CDR3 DNA reads TGTGCCAGCAGTTTACGGCAGGGCGCCGGGGAGCTGTTTTTT.

The chain combines TRBV29-1 with TRBJ2-7; TRBD2 matches at 11 bases. CDR3 length equals 13 residues. Losses at the gene ends were 7 bases for V and 7 bases for J; bases not matched to a gene: 9. Germline V CDR1 and CDR2: SQVTM, ANQGSEA. CDR3 coding DNA: TGCAGCGGTAGTAGCGGGAGGGCCACAGAGCAGTACTTC. It is translated as CSGSSGRATEQYF.

This clone was recorded once. The chain uses TRBV7-9 and TRBJ2-7; D possibly corresponds to TRBD2 (6 bases). The CDR3 spans 15 residues. Germline assignment: CDR1 SEHNR and CDR2 FQNEAQ (reference sequence). Trimming stripped 5 bases from V and 0 bases from J, with 14 bases between. The CDR3 region has the DNA TGTGCCAGCAGCGCGGGGCAGCTCGCCTCCTACGAGCAGTACTTC. Translation gives CASSAGQLASYEQYF.

The gene calls are TRBV27 and TRBJ1-5; D gene ambiguous. The CDR3 totals 15 residues. Germline V CDR1 and CDR2: MNHEY, SMNVEV (reference sequence). Trimming pared 5 bases from V and 0 bases from J, leaving 11 bases between. CDR3 residues: CASSQDMNSNQPQHF. CDR3 nucleotides: TGTGCCAGCAGTCAAGACATGAATAGCAATCAGCCCCAGCATTTT.

The CDR3 DNA reads as TGTGCCAGCAGTTTATGGGGAAGACAAGAGACCCAGTACTTC. It is translated as CASSLWGRQETQYF. J is TRBJ2-5 and V is TRBV28; D is undetermined. Between the trimmed V and J ends, which lost 0 bases and 2 bases, there was a span of 7 bases. The CDR3 is made up of 14 amino acids. Germline V gene data show CDR1 as MDHEN and CDR2 as SYDVKM.

The rearrangement joins TRBV6-1 to TRBJ2-3; D might be TRBD2 (5 bases). This CDR3 is 15 amino acids long. Germline V gene lookup returns CDR1 MNHNS and CDR2 SASEGT. Between the trimmed V and J ends, which lost 6 bases and 4 bases, there was a span of 17 bases. The CDR3 sequence: CASRSPTRAADTQYF. The CDR3 coding sequence is TGTGCCAGCAGATCCCCCACTAGGGCGGCAGATACGCAGTATTTT.